This T cell receptor beta chain was captured in a study of blood T cell repertoires in COVID-19. Study-wide context: Specimens from acute and convalescent COVID-19 originated in the United States, Italy and Spain. T cells, B-cell-depleted T cells, or PBMCs provided the cDNA or gDNA that served as material.

Losses at the gene ends were 3 bases for V and 7 bases for J; bases not matched to a gene: 5. The CDR3 covers 14 residues. Germline V gives CDR1 KGHDR, CDR2 SFDVKD. Per the study methods: Amplification from reference gene primers served as the basis for estimated nucleated cell counts. The table came from immunoSEQ multiplex PCR; TCRdb's copy has only in-frame clones and leaves some out. That table furnishes V, J and clone size, whereas the DNA furnished D and trimming. This sample carries just over 90,000 clones, more than 75% of them seen once, and the ten largest clones take around 7%. V and J are TRBV24-1 and TRBJ1-2; 9 nucleotides align to TRBD1. The clonotype comes from a man in his 70s with acute or convalescent COVID-19. Material for sequencing was peripheral blood. DNA of the CDR3: TGTGCCACCAGTGATGGGACAGGGAGGGTTGGCTACACCTTC. Protein: CATSDGTGRVGYTF.